This T cell receptor (beta chain) stems from a study of T cells in Graves' hyperthyroidism and ophthalmopathy. Background on the study: Once the initial diagnosis was made, peripheral blood was obtained before any treatment.

Every diagnosis used clinical symptoms, serum thyroxine and TRAb, thyroid ultrasound and orbital computed tomography. It was 8.5 to 10 ml of fresh peripheral blood that supplied the PBMCs. From RNA transcripts, TCR beta CDR3 regions were amplified. HTBI primers were used for first-round RT-PCR of the TCR CDR3. TCRdb re-called the multiplex PCR reads with MiXCR, one entry per CDR3 protein. The sample lists 250,000 to 300,000 distinct CDR3 sequences; about an eighth were seen once. Trimming shortened V by 5 bases and J by 7 bases, and 15 bases separated the two germline ends. CDR1 and CDR2 (germline): SGHVS, FQNEAQ. The CDR3 sequence is 14 residues long.

Source material: blood. This receptor was obtained from a woman aged 40 to 50 with Graves' hyperthyroidism. The genes are TRBV7-8 and TRBJ2-1; the D gene is possibly TRBD2 (5 bases). CDR3 sequence (DNA): TGTGCCAGCAGCCGAGACCGCCGAGGGAATGAGCAGTTCTTC. The encoded protein is CASSRDRRGNEQFF.